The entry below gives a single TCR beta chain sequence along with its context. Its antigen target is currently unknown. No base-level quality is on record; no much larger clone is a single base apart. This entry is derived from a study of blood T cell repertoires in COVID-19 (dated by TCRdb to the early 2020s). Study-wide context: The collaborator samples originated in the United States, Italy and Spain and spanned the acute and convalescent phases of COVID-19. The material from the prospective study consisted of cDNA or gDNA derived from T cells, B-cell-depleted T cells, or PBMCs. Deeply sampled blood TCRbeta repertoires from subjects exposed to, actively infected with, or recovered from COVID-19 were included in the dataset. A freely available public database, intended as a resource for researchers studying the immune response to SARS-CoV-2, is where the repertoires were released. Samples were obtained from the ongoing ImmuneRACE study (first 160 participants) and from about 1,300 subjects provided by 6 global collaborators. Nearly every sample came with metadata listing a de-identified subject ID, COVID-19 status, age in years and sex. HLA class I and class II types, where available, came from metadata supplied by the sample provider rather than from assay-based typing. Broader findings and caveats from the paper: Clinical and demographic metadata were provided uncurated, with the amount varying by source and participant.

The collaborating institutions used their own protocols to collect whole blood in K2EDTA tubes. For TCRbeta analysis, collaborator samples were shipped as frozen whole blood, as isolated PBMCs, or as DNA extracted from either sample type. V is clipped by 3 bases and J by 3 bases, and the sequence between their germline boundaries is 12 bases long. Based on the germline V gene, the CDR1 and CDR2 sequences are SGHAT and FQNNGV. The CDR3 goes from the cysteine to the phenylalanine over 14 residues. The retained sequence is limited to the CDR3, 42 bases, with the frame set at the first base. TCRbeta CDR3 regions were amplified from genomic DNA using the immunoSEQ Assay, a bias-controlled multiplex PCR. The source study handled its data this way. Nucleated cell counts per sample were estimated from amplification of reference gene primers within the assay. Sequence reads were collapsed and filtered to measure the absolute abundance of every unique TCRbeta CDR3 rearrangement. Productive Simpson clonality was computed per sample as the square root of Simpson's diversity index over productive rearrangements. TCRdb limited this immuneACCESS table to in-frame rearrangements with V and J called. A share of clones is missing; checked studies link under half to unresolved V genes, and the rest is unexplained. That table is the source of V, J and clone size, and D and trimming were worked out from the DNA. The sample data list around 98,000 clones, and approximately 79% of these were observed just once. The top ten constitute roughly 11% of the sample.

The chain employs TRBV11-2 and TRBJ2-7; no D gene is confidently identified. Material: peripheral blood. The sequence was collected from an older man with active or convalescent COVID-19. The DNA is TGTGCCAGCAGCTTGGCCTCGCACAACTACGAGCAGTACTTC. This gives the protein CASSLASHNYEQYF.